This T cell receptor (beta chain) was sequenced during a study of T cells after yellow fever vaccination. Only a few counts were recorded for this clonotype. What it binds is not known. Study-wide points: Reappearance after the booster was observed for most primary-vaccination clones (roughly 95% CD4, over 70% CD8).

Trimming removed 4 bases from V and 4 bases from J; junction bases left unmatched: 4. CDR1 SQVTM and CDR2 ANQGSEA come from the germline V gene. The CDR3 extends over 12 amino acids. One entry per CDR3 protein, called by TCRdb with MiXCR from the 5' RACE reads. The sample consists of some 320,000 distinct CDR3 sequences, less than 9.5% of them appearing once. The chain carries TRBV29-1 and TRBJ2-7; TRBD2 aligns across 7 bases. This receptor was obtained from a man younger than 35 who received the YFV17D yellow fever vaccine. The specimen was CD4+ T cells sorted from PBMCs, collected 5 days after the yellow fever booster vaccination. Here the CDR3 reads CSVGEGRYEQYF. The CDR3 DNA sequence: TGCAGCGTTGGGGAGGGGAGGTACGAGCAGTACTTC.